The 31 T cell receptor beta chains given below trace back to one sample, sequenced in a study of cytomegalovirus exposure and HLA in healthy donors. The PCR used 60 Vbeta and 13 Jbeta primers. The method was immunoSEQ multiplex PCR; TCRdb's version includes in-frame clones alone and lacks a portion of them. Among fewer than 250,000 clones listed, roughly 80% were seen once. The sequenced sample was PBMCs. These receptors all stem from a man aged 25-45 years in good health and CMV-seronegative.

V and J are TRBV7-9 and TRBJ1-1; 8 bases fit TRBD1. J gave up 9 bases and V 5 bases, and 5 bases lay outside the gene matches. Germline V CDR1 and CDR2: SEHNR, FQNEAQ (reference sequence). This CDR3 spans 12 amino acids. In DNA form, the CDR3 reads TGTGCCAGCAGCCGGGGCAGGGGGCAAGCTTTCTTT. Protein product: CASSRGRGQAFF.

This chain connects TRBV4-1 to TRBJ2-7; 10 bases agree with TRBD2. Germline CDR1 MGHRA, CDR2 YSYEKL. The V segment lost 0 bases and the J segment 7 bases; nucleotides outside the gene matches: 9. CDR3 size: 16 residues. In DNA, the CDR3 is TGCGCCAGCAGCCAAGATTTTGGGGGACTAGCGCTTGAGCAGTACTTC. Its translation is CASSQDFGGLALEQYF.

In this sample, this clone turned up once. J is TRBJ2-3 and V is TRBV13; TRBD2 agrees at 11 bases. After removal of 4 bases from V and 4 bases from J, the junction contained 4 bases not matched to a gene. The CDR3 runs to 15 residues. The germline CDR1 and CDR2 sequences are PRHDT and FYEKMQ (reference sequence). The CDR3 region is CASSSGTSGPDTQYF. CDR3 nucleotides: TGTGCCAGCAGCTCCGGGACTAGCGGACCAGATACGCAGTATTTT. The complete variable domain, with remaining parts taken from reference TRBV13 and TRBJ2-3, reads AAGVIQSPRHLIKEKRETATLKCYPIPRHDTVYWYQQGPGQDPQFLISFYEKMQSDKGSIPDRFSAQQFSDYHSELNMSSLELGDSALYFCASSSGTSGPDTQYFGPGTRLTVL.

This rearrangement joins TRBV7-2 to TRBJ2-5, with D unclear. The V gene lost 4 bases and the J gene lost 0 bases, with 6 bases spanning the gap. The CDR3 loop spans 13 amino acids. Germline V CDR1 and CDR2: SGHTA, FQGNSA. The CDR3 reads CASSSRDQETQYF. Written as DNA, the CDR3 is TGTGCCAGCAGCTCCCGGGACCAAGAGACCCAGTACTTC.

This clone was counted between two and nine times. The CDR3, as DNA: TGTGCCAGTAGTATAGCAAATACGGGACTAGCGGGGGCGGCTTCCTACAATGAGCAGTTCTTC. Its translation: CASSIANTGLAGAASYNEQFF. The chain combines TRBV19 with TRBJ2-1; 14 nucleotides match TRBD2. The CDR3 is made up of 21 amino acids. CDR1 and CDR2 (germline): LNHDA, SQIVND (reference sequence). Trimming cost V 1 base and J 1 base; bases outside gene matches: 12.

Points on this clone: One end of the junction varies from germline; a read error may be responsible. V is TRBV6-5 and J is TRBJ2-3, with 11 bases matching TRBD2. CDR3 size: 15 residues. Germline V CDR1 and CDR2: MNHEY, SVGAGI. The CDR3 DNA reads TGTGCAAGCAGGGCTAGCGGGGGGCGCACAGATACGCAGTATTTT. It encodes CASRASGGRTDTQYF.

This clone was picked up a small number of times. The V call is TRBV5-1, the J call TRBJ2-3; 16 bases are shared with TRBD2. The CDR3 runs to 17 residues. V shed 4 bases and J 3 bases; nucleotides not matched to a gene: 5. In germline, CDR1 is SGHRS, CDR2 YFSETQ. This CDR3 reads CASSRPGLAGGTDTQYF. Here the CDR3 DNA reads TGCGCCAGCAGCAGACCGGGACTAGCGGGGGGGACAGATACGCAGTATTTT.

The CDR3 DNA follows: TGTGCCACCAGCAGAGATATACGGACAGGGGGCTCCTACGAGCAGTACTTC. This gives the protein CATSRDIRTGGSYEQYF. The chain couples TRBV15 to TRBJ2-7, with TRBD1 matching over 10 bases. This CDR3 spans 17 amino acids. V lost 0 bases to trimming and J lost 0 bases; unmatched junction nucleotides: 5. CDR1 and CDR2 (germline): LNHNV, YYDKDF (reference sequence).

This clone was counted only a few times. The chain couples TRBV4-1 to TRBJ2-5, with a possible D match to TRBD1 (6 bases). V shed 2 bases and J shed 3 bases, with 16 bases lying between them. Germline-derived CDR1 and CDR2 are MGHRA and YSYEKL. This CDR3 has 16 amino acids. The CDR3, as DNA: TGCGCCAGCAGCCAAACCAAAGGAGCAGGGGAAGAGACCCAGTACTTC. This encodes CASSQTKGAGEETQYF.

On this clone itself: Other DNA variants within this sample encode the same CDR3. The chain recombines TRBV5-6 with TRBJ2-3, with 7 bases fitting TRBD1. V shed 2 bases and J 1 base; nucleotides not matched to a gene: 1. The CDR3 sequence is 14 residues long. Germline lookup yields CDR1 SGHDT and CDR2 YYEEEE. The CDR3 bases are TGTGCCAGCAGCTTTGGACAGGGCACAGATACGCAGTATTTT. It translates to CASSFGQGTDTQYF.

This chain uses TRBV4-2 with TRBJ2-5; no clear D gene. The CDR3 runs 14 residues. Trimming pared 4 bases from V and 3 bases from J, leaving 12 bases between. Germline values: CDR1 LGHNA, CDR2 YNFKEQ. The CDR3 is CASSPSGREETQYF. CDR3 nucleotide sequence: TGTGCCAGCAGCCCTTCGGGTCGGGAAGAGACCCAGTACTTC.

V gene TRBV5-1 combines with J gene TRBJ2-2, with TRBD2 matching 9 bases. This CDR3 region has 15 residues. V lost 4 bases to trimming and J lost 7 bases; unmatched junction nucleotides: 8. CDR1 and CDR2 (germline): SGHRS, YFSETQ. CDR3: CASSQKRGASGELFF. CDR3 DNA sequence: TGCGCCAGCAGCCAGAAGCGGGGGGCGAGCGGGGAGCTGTTTTTT.

The rearrangement joins TRBV27 to TRBJ1-6; 8 bases line up with TRBD1. From germline, CDR1 is MNHEY and CDR2 SMNVEV (reference sequence). V lost 7 bases, J lost 4 bases, and 3 bases stayed unmatched. The CDR3 loop spans 14 amino acids. The CDR3 DNA is TGTGCCAGCACCCGGACAGGGTATAATTCACCCCTCCACTTT. Translated, it gives CASTRTGYNSPLHF.

The V call is TRBV6-5, the J call TRBJ2-5; D might be TRBD2 (5 bases). Trimming took 5 bases from V and 2 from J, leaving 12 bases between them. This CDR3 contains 14 residues. CDR1 is MNHEY and CDR2 is SVGAGI in the germline V gene. The CDR3 reads CASSAGGWQETQYF. DNA of the CDR3: TGTGCCAGCAGTGCAGGAGGTTGGCAAGAGACCCAGTACTTC.

This clone has only one observation. J is TRBJ2-7 and V is TRBV7-9; unclear D gene. V dropped 0 bases and J dropped 3 bases, with 12 bases sitting between them. Germline V gives CDR1 SEHNR, CDR2 FQNEAQ (reference sequence). This CDR3 spans 15 amino acids. The CDR3 loop is CASSLAGRVDYEQYF. DNA for the CDR3: TGTGCCAGCAGCTTAGCGGGCAGAGTCGACTACGAGCAGTACTTC.

The chain combines TRBV7-2 with TRBJ1-5, with D perhaps matching TRBD1 (6 bases). Germline CDR1 SGHTA, CDR2 FQGNSA. Trimming took off 3 bases at V and 4 bases at J, with 10 bases between the two ends. This CDR3 has 14 amino acids. CDR3 amino acids: CASSFRGANQPQHF. CDR3 in DNA: TGTGCCAGCAGCTTCAGGGGAGCAAATCAGCCCCAGCATTTT.

The chain is built from TRBV4-2 and TRBJ2-3; 8 nucleotides align to TRBD1. Germline-derived CDR1 and CDR2 are LGHNA and YNFKEQ. V lost 0 bases and J lost 4; bases outside the gene matches: 3. The CDR3 sequence is 15 residues long. This chain's CDR3 is CASSQEDRGSDTQYF. The DNA of the CDR3 is TGTGCCAGCAGCCAAGAAGACAGGGGCTCAGATACGCAGTATTTT.

The chain uses TRBV7-6 and TRBJ1-1; D gene ambiguous. Germline CDR1 is SGHVS and CDR2 is FNYEAQ. V shed 2 bases and J shed 3 bases, with 19 bases lying between them. This CDR3 has 17 amino acids. CDR3 residues: CASSLISGVRFDTEAFF. The CDR3 bases are TGTGCCAGCAGCTTAATTTCCGGGGTGCGGTTCGACACTGAAGCTTTCTTT.

The chain links TRBV7-8 to TRBJ1-2; D is unclear. CDR3 length: 17 residues. Trimming stripped 5 bases from V and 1 base from J, with 20 bases between. CDR1 is SGHVS and CDR2 is FQNEAQ in the germline V gene. CDR3 sequence: CASSTPSSGFDNYGYTF. The CDR3 DNA sequence: TGTGCCAGCAGCACCCCGAGTTCGGGGTTCGATAACTATGGCTACACCTTC.

The chain couples TRBV4-3 to TRBJ2-1, with 10 bases aligning to TRBD2. Germline V gene data show CDR1 as LGHNA and CDR2 as YSLEER. The CDR3 totals 17 residues. The junction had 9 bases not matched to a gene; V was cut back by 1 base and J by 6 bases. The CDR3 DNA follows: TGCGCCAGCAGCCAAGGGAGCGGGGGGGCCGACGGCAATGAGCAGTTCTTC. It encodes CASSQGSGGADGNEQFF.

The chain employs TRBV5-4 and TRBJ2-5; 10 bases agree with TRBD1. Per germline, CDR1 SGHNT and CDR2 YYREEE (reference sequence). There are 15 residues in the CDR3. The junction had 5 bases not matched to a gene; V was cut back by 2 bases and J by 4 bases. CDR3 region: CASSFGTGARETQYF. CDR3 bases: TGTGCCAGCAGCTTCGGGACAGGGGCGAGAGAGACCCAGTACTTC. The full variable domain, in which reference TRBV5-4 and TRBJ2-5 provide the parts outside the CDR3, is ETGVTQSPTHLIKTRGQQVTLRCSSQSGHNTVSWYQQALGQGPQFIFQYYREEENGRGNFPPRFSGLQFPNYSSELNVNALELDDSALYLCASSFGTGARETQYFGPGTRLLVL.

The chain carries TRBV7-2 and TRBJ2-7, with 10 positions matching TRBD1. The V and J ends lost 5 bases and 2 bases, in that order; junction bases with no gene match: 3. The CDR3 has 14 amino acids. Per the germline V gene, CDR1 is SGHTA and CDR2 is FQGNSA. The CDR3 protein is CASSGTGDTYEQYF. CDR3 nucleotide sequence: TGTGCCAGCAGCGGGACAGGGGATACCTACGAGCAGTACTTC.

This sequence joins TRBV4-2 and TRBJ2-2; perhaps TRBD1 as D (6 bases). Trimming cost V 3 bases and J 4 bases, with 12 bases left between them. The V gene's germline CDR1 is LGHNA and CDR2 YNFKEQ. The CDR3 length is 15 residues. The CDR3 region is CASSHVKGGTGELFF. CDR3 nucleotides: TGTGCCAGCAGCCACGTTAAAGGGGGCACCGGGGAGCTGTTTTTT.

The chain carries TRBV28 and TRBJ1-5, with D tentatively TRBD1 (5 bases). There are 16 residues in the CDR3. V dropped 1 base and J dropped 7 bases, with 17 bases sitting between them. Per the germline V gene, CDR1 is MDHEN and CDR2 is SYDVKM. This chain's CDR3 is CASSLYHLGGRQPQHF. The CDR3 DNA reads as TGTGCCAGCAGTTTATATCACCTGGGGGGGAGACAGCCCCAGCATTTT.

This clone was seen only a few times. The V and J genes are TRBV21-1 and TRBJ2-7; no DNA check was done on the table's D call, TRBD1. TRBV21-1 is deemed a pseudogene. This CDR3 region has 16 residues. The CDR3 DNA follows: TGTGCCAGCAGCAAAGCGTCGACAGGGGCAACCTACGAGCAGTACTTC. This gives the protein CASSKASTGATYEQYF.

Remarks on this clone: Germline is not matched at one junction end, which may reflect a read error. Distinct nucleotide sequences in the sample also encode this CDR3. This sequence joins TRBV4-1 and TRBJ2-5; D perhaps matches TRBD1 (6 bases). The germline CDR1 and CDR2 sequences are MGHRA and YSYEKL. The CDR3 sequence is 13 residues long. CDR3 coding DNA: TGCGCCAGCAGCGTACAGGGTCAAGAGACTCAGTACTTC. As protein: CASSVQGQETQYF.

The rearrangement joins TRBV10-3 to TRBJ1-1; D is possibly TRBD1 (6 bases). There are 17 residues in the CDR3. Germline CDR1 reads ENHRY; CDR2 reads SYGVKD. CDR3 in DNA: TGTCCTCACCGACCCCCTGGACAGACGAAAGCGAACACTGAAGCTTTCTTT. As protein: CPHRPPGQTKANTEAFF.

The chain recombines TRBV5-1 with TRBJ1-5; D might be TRBD1 (5 bases). The CDR3 has 18 amino acids. Germline V CDR1 and CDR2: SGHRS, YFSETQ. V dropped 0 bases and J dropped 1 base, with 17 bases sitting between them. This CDR3 is CASSLVNSGDSSNQPQHF. DNA of the CDR3: TGCGCCAGCAGCTTGGTCAATAGTGGAGACAGCAGCAATCAGCCCCAGCATTTT.

The chain's CDR3 is CASSRTGINQPQHF. CDR3 sequence (DNA): TGTGCCAGCAGCCGGACAGGGATCAATCAGCCCCAGCATTTT. The rearrangement uses TRBV7-2 and TRBJ1-5, with TRBD1 matching over 8 bases. The CDR3 is 14 residues long. Per the germline V gene, CDR1 is SGHTA and CDR2 is FQGNSA. Trimming at V came to 5 bases and at J to 3 bases, leaving 3 bases not matched to a gene.

This clone was observed a few times. DNA for the CDR3: TGTGCCAGCAGCCCCCAGACTAGCCCCCACGAGCAGTACTTC. This sequence encodes CASSPQTSPHEQYF. V and J are TRBV5-4 and TRBJ2-7, with TRBD2 matching over 7 bases. V trimming: 4 bases; J trimming: 5 bases; junction bases outside the gene matches: 9. The CDR3 totals 14 residues. In germline, CDR1 is SGHNT, CDR2 YYREEE (reference sequence).

This clone was counted a few times. The J gene is TRBJ2-7, the V gene TRBV5-1, with 8 bases lining up with TRBD2. The CDR3 contains 15 residues. Germline CDR1 and CDR2: SGHRS and YFSETQ. V gave up 4 bases and J gave up 2 bases; unmatched junction bases: 8. CDR3 nucleotide sequence: TGCGCCAGCAGCCCCTCCACGGGGGGGGCCTACGAGCAGTACTTC. It codes for CASSPSTGGAYEQYF. The complete variable domain, with remaining parts taken from reference TRBV5-1 and TRBJ2-7, reads KAGVTQTPRYLIKTRGQQVTLSCSPISGHRSVSWYQQTPGQGLQFLFEYFSETQRNKGNFPGRFSGRQFSNSRSEMNVSTLELGDSALYLCASSPSTGGAYEQYFGPGTRLTVT.